The clone carrying this TCR delta chain was seen a handful of times. What it binds is not known. This entry comes from a study of Vδ1+ human thymocytes. Study findings and constraints: About 20% of thymic delta-chain sequences were Vdelta2, with few Vdelta3, unlike blood Vdelta1+ controls. Highly polyclonal TRG and TRD repertoires with Gaussian CDR3 length distributions appeared in thymus.

Extracted RNA was reverse transcribed into cDNA. The CDR3 regions were amplified by multiplex PCR from V-gene primers to a constant-region primer. TCRdb made new clone calls on the multiplex PCR reads using CATT. The table lists around 56,000 delta-chain clones, roughly 16% of them singletons. Purity of the sorted Vdelta1+ thymocytes ranged from about 97% to 99.6%. CDR1 TSWWSYY and CDR2 QGS come from the germline V gene. The CDR3 has 18 residues. Trimming shortened V by 1 base and J by 0 bases, and 18 bases separated the two germline ends. V is TRDV1 and J is TRDJ1, with D maybe TRDD3 (5 bases). The receptor comes from a girl under three years old who had congenital heart surgery. The specimen sequenced was Vdelta1+ gamma-delta thymocytes from the thymus. Subset: FACS-sorted CD3+ TCRalphabeta- TCRVdelta1+ TCRVdelta2- thymocytes. The chain's CDR3 is CALGEHPGIKGYTDKLIF. DNA for the CDR3: TGTGCTCTTGGGGAACACCCCGGGATTAAAGGGTACACCGATAAACTCATCTTT.